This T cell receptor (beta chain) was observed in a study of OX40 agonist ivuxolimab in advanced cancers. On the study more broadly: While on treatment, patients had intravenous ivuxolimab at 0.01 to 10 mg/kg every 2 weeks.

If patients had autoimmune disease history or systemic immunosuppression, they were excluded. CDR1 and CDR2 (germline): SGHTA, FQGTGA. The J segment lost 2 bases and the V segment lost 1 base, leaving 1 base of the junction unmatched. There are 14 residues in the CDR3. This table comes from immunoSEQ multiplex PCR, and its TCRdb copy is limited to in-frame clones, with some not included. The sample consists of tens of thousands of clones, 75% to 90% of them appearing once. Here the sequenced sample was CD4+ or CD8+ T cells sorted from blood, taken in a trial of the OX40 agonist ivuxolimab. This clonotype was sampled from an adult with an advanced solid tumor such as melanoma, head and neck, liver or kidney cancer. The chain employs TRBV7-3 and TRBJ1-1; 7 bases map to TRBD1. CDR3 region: CASSLNRGNTEAFF. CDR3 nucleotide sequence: TGTGCCAGCAGCTTAAACAGGGGCAACACTGAAGCTTTCTTT.